This T cell receptor (beta chain) comes out of a study of blood T cells in healthy people across ages. For the second PCR, which ran for about 7 to 11 cycles, a sample-barcoded 5' primer and a J-beta primer mix were used. TCRdb recomputed calls from the 5' RACE reads with MiXCR, one row per CDR3 protein. The sample holds some 880,000 distinct CDR3 sequences, around 34% seen once. The junction had 4 bases not matched to a gene; V was cut back by 6 bases and J by 5 bases. The CDR3 spans 13 residues. The sample holds a few counts of this clonotype. The receptor comes from a man aged 18 to 30 in good health. V is TRBV12-3 or TRBV12-4 and J is TRBJ2-5; 9 nucleotides line up with TRBD2. The sequencing sample was made of blood. CDR3 sequence reads: CASRFSGGETQYF. CDR3 coding DNA: TGTGCCAGCAGGTTTAGCGGGGGCGAGACCCAGTACTTC.